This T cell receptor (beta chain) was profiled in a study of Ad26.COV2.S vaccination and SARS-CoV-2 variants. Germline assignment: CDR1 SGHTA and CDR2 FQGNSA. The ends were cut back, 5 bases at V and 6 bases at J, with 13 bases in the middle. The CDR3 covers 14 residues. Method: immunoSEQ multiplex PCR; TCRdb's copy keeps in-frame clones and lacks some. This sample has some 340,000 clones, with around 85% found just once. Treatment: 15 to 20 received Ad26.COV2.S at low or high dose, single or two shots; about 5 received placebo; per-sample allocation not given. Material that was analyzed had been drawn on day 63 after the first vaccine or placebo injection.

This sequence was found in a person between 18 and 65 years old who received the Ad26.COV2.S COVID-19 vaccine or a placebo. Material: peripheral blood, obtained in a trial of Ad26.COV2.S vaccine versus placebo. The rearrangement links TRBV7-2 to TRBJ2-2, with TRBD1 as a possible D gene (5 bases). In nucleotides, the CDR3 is TGTGCCAGCAGCCTCCGACAGTCCTCCGGGGAGCTGTTTTTT. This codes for CASSLRQSSGELFF.